This TCR beta chain came from a study of STAT5B mutations in CD4+ large granular lymphocyte leukemia. Regarding the study as a whole: 8/27 top patient clones versus 2/35 control clones were TRBV06-family. Patient CD4-sorted repertoires stayed more clonal than healthy ones after leukemic-clone removal. Higher CD4+ than CD8+ T-LGLL clonality might reflect small sample size.

On this clone itself: What it binds is unknown.

V was trimmed by 2 bases and J by 4 bases, leaving 11 bases between them. This CDR3 spans 13 amino acids. Germline V gene sequence: CDR1 GTSNPN, CDR2 SVGIG (reference sequence). Original analysis: Productive clonotypes were detectable down to 2.59 x 10-5 frequency. Sequenced by immunoSEQ multiplex PCR; TCRdb stores in-frame clones only, minus some. From that table come the V and J calls and clone size; the DNA was used to work out D and trimming. The table lists tens of thousands of clones, roughly four fifths of them singletons. The specimen was CD4+ T cells from blood buffy coats. The clonotype originates from a human donor in good health. The gene calls are TRBV30 and TRBJ1-2, with unresolved D. This CDR3 is CAWSRTPLYGYTF. The DNA of the CDR3 is TGTGCCTGGAGTCGGACCCCCCTCTATGGCTACACCTTC.